The 15 T cell receptor beta chains in this list originate from one sample, sequenced in a study of blood T cell repertoires in COVID-19. Assay used: immunoSEQ multiplex PCR; TCRdb lists only in-frame clones, some missing. The profile shows under 30,000 clones, about 88% of them singletons. Sample: peripheral blood. Receptors originate from a human donor with acute or convalescent COVID-19. The donor label of this sample is uncertain.

The chain is built from TRBV7-2 and TRBJ2-1; D perhaps matches TRBD2 (6 bases). Germline V lookup: CDR1 SGHTA, CDR2 FQGNSA. The CDR3 is 15 residues long. V gave up 4 bases and J gave up 4 bases, with 14 bases separating them. The CDR3 here is CASSSGTGGYNEQFF. Written as DNA, the CDR3 is TGTGCCAGCAGCTCCGGGACCGGGGGTTACAATGAGCAGTTCTTC.

The J gene is TRBJ2-1, the V gene TRBV24-1; 12 bases agree with TRBD2. V was pared by 4 bases and J by 1 base, with 4 bases of the junction left unmatched. CDR1 is KGHDR and CDR2 is SFDVKD in the germline V gene. CDR3 length equals 17 residues. This CDR3 is CATSDPTSGGSYNEQFF. The CDR3 DNA follows: TGTGCCACCAGTGACCCAACTAGCGGGGGGTCCTACAATGAGCAGTTCTTC.

The rearrangement uses TRBV2 and TRBJ2-2; 7 bases fit TRBD1. Germline loops: CDR1 SNHLY, CDR2 FYNNEI. The CDR3 is 15 amino acids. V gave up 2 bases and J gave up 8 bases; unmatched junction bases: 8. CDR3 nucleotide sequence: TGTGCCAGCAGTGAACGCCGACAGGGCGGGGGGGAGCTGTTTTTT. Encoded protein: CASSERRQGGGELFF.

In DNA, the CDR3 is TGTGCCAGCAGCTTTCTAGCGGGGGGACCCACAGATACGCAGTATTTT. As protein: CASSFLAGGPTDTQYF. The chain has TRBV5-4 and TRBJ2-3, with TRBD2 matching 11 bases. Germline V gene lookup returns CDR1 SGHNT and CDR2 YYREEE (reference sequence). The CDR3 loop spans 16 amino acids. The V and J ends lost 2 bases and 2 bases, in that order; junction bases with no gene match: 4.

The J gene is TRBJ2-3, the V gene TRBV10-3, with D perhaps TRBD2 (5 bases). The CDR3 loop spans 16 amino acids. Germline V gene data show CDR1 as ENHRY and CDR2 as SYGVKD. V lost 0 bases, J lost 0 bases, and 10 bases lay in between. CDR3 DNA sequence: TGTGCCATCAGTGAGTCCGGGATACCTAGCACAGATACGCAGTATTTT. Translated: CAISESGIPSTDTQYF.

The rearrangement joins TRBV3-1 (or the pseudogene TRBV3-2) to TRBJ2-7, with D perhaps TRBD1 (5 bases). Germline V gene data show CDR1 as LGHDT and CDR2 as YNNKEL (reference sequence). The CDR3 loop spans 13 amino acids. Deletions cut 4 bases from V and 0 bases from J, with 7 bases between. The DNA of the CDR3 is TGTGCCAGCAGCCTTCAGGGCTCCTACGAGCAGTACTTC. Its translation is CASSLQGSYEQYF.

The chain recombines TRBV28 with TRBJ2-3, with D maybe TRBD2 (7 bases). Deletions cut 5 bases from V and 6 bases from J, with 18 bases between. The germline gives CDR1 MDHEN, CDR2 SYDVKM. The CDR3 sequence is 15 residues long. The CDR3 sequence: CASSHMGGAGDTQYF. CDR3 coding DNA: TGTGCCAGCAGTCACATGGGGGGGGCAGGGGATACGCAGTATTTT.

The gene calls are TRBV9 and TRBJ2-7; no definite D call. This CDR3 region has 13 residues. Per the germline V gene, CDR1 is SGDLS and CDR2 is YYNGEE. Trimming took off 4 bases at V and 0 bases at J, with 8 bases between the two ends. The CDR3 sequence is CASSPRSSYEQYF. The DNA for the CDR3 is TGTGCCAGCAGCCCAAGGAGCTCCTACGAGCAGTACTTC. Drawing the rest from reference TRBV9 and TRBJ2-7, the complete variable domain is DSGVTQTPKHLITATGQRVTLRCSPRSGDLSVYWYQQSLDQGLQFLIQYYNGEERAKGNILERFSAQQFPDLHSELNLSSLELGDSALYFCASSPRSSYEQYFGPGTRLTVT.

The chain links TRBV19 to TRBJ2-5; 12 bases agree with TRBD2. The V gene end was trimmed by 5 bases and the J gene end by 2 bases; junction bases not matched to a gene: 3. The CDR3 runs to 15 residues. Looked up from germline, CDR1 is LNHDA and CDR2 is SQIVND (reference sequence). The CDR3 protein is CASSPLAGGQETQYF. CDR3 in DNA: TGTGCCAGTAGTCCCCTAGCGGGGGGGCAAGAGACCCAGTACTTC. Drawing the rest from reference TRBV19 and TRBJ2-5, the complete variable domain is DGGITQSPKYLFRKEGQNVTLSCEQNLNHDAMYWYRQDPGQGLRLIYYSQIVNDFQKGDIAEGYSVSREKKESFPLTVTSAQKNPTAFYLCASSPLAGGQETQYFGPGTRLLVL.

The V and J genes are TRBV27 and TRBJ1-5; D uncertain. This CDR3 comprises 15 residues. Trimming took 0 bases from V and 5 from J, leaving 11 bases between them. The germline V gene has CDR1 MNHEY and CDR2 SMNVEV (reference sequence). The CDR3, as DNA: TGTGCCAGCAGTTTATCAGGTGGGAGGTATCAGCCCCAGCATTTT. Its protein product is CASSLSGGRYQPQHF.

CDR3: CSVEAGGSGTGPGNTIYF. The DNA of the CDR3 is TGCAGCGTTGAAGCTGGGGGATCCGGGACAGGTCCTGGAAACACCATATATTTT. The rearrangement joins TRBV29-1 to TRBJ1-3; TRBD1 aligns across 8 bases. CDR1 and CDR2 (germline): SQVTM, ANQGSEA. V gave up 1 base and J gave up 2 bases; unmatched junction bases: 13. The CDR3 is 18 residues long.

The chain recombines TRBV9 with TRBJ2-5; a possible D gene is TRBD2 (6 bases). V was trimmed by 0 bases and J by 5 bases, leaving 20 bases between them. This CDR3 is built from 17 residues. Germline V gives CDR1 SGDLS, CDR2 YYNGEE. The CDR3 bases are TGTGCCAGCAGCGTAGACGAGGCGGGCTCGGGGGAGGAGACCCAGTACTTC. The encoded protein is CASSVDEAGSGEETQYF. Based on the CDR3 plus reference TRBV9 and TRBJ2-5, the full variable domain is DSGVTQTPKHLITATGQRVTLRCSPRSGDLSVYWYQQSLDQGLQFLIQYYNGEERAKGNILERFSAQQFPDLHSELNLSSLELGDSALYFCASSVDEAGSGEETQYFGPGTRLLVL.

This clone appeared once. The V gene is TRBV30, the J gene TRBJ2-7; 7 bases are a match to TRBD2. The CDR3 contains 15 residues. Germline V lookup: CDR1 GTSNPN, CDR2 SVGIG (reference sequence). The trim removed 3 bases at V and 0 bases at J, leaving 8 bases unmatched. In nucleotides, the CDR3 is TGTGCCTGGAGGGGGGGGGACTACGGCTCCTACGAGCAGTACTTC. This encodes CAWRGGDYGSYEQYF.

This rearrangement joins TRBV12-3 or TRBV12-4 to TRBJ2-4; D perhaps matches TRBD1 (5 bases). The CDR3 has 13 residues. Trimming pared 6 bases from V and 6 bases from J, leaving 12 bases between. The CDR3 reads CASSRPTANIQYF. The CDR3 DNA follows: TGTGCCAGCAGCCGCCCGACAGCAAACATTCAGTACTTC.

The genes are TRBV7-9 and TRBJ2-2; tentative D call: TRBD2 (6 bases). The germline CDR1 and CDR2 sequences are SEHNR and FQNEAQ (reference sequence). Trimming removed 2 bases from V and 0 bases from J, with 16 bases in between. The CDR3 totals 18 residues. The CDR3, as DNA: TGTGCCAGCAGCTTACTAGTGGTTGGCGGGACGAACACCGGGGAGCTGTTTTTT. It specifies CASSLLVVGGTNTGELFF.